What follows describes a single T cell receptor beta chain. Its antigen is not identified. The junction and the germline gene differ at one end; a read error may be behind it. The TCR beta CDR3 regions underwent amplification using RNA transcripts as the source. HTBI primers were used for first-round RT-PCR of the TCR CDR3. TCRdb re-analysed the multiplex PCR reads in MiXCR, keeping a single row per CDR3 protein. The data show 340,000 or so distinct CDR3 sequences, around a sixth seen once. Germline V gene sequence: CDR1 KGHSH, CDR2 LQKENI. This CDR3 is 14 amino acids long. The data belong to a study of T cells in Graves' hyperthyroidism and ophthalmopathy. Study information: The blood sample was taken at first diagnosis, before treatment began. Whole-study results and caveats: Blood also showed most of the thyroid clonotypes that were expanded above 0.001. The model's output predicted ophthalmopathy at a median of about 6.5 months prior to onset.

Roughly 10 ml of fresh peripheral blood supplied the PBMCs. Sequenced: blood. The chain carries TRBV18 and TRBJ2-7; no definite D call. This clonotype was obtained from a man aged 30 to 39 with Graves' hyperthyroidism. The CDR3 spells CASSPSMGSYERYF. The CDR3 bases are TGTGCCAGCTCACCTTCCATGGGCTCCTACGAGCGGTACTTC.